This TCR beta chain is from a study of blood T cells in healthy people across ages. The authors ran a second PCR of roughly 6 to 11 cycles using a sample-barcoded 5' primer and a J-beta primer mix. Through a template-switch adaptor with 12 random nucleotides, each cDNA molecule received a tag. MiXCR, run by TCRdb on the 5' RACE reads, gives a single entry per CDR3 protein. Here the sample spans 1.5 million to 2 million distinct CDR3 sequences, over 25% being singletons. This clonotype was seen many times. V lost 0 bases and J 4 bases, leaving 15 bases between the germline ends. CDR1 and CDR2 from the germline V gene are LNHNV and YYDKDF (reference sequence). The CDR3 consists of 16 residues.

This chain connects TRBV15 to TRBJ2-5; a possible D gene is TRBD2 (6 bases). The source material was blood. This clonotype was sampled from a woman aged 25-40 years in good health. Here the CDR3 reads CATSRDTAGLVETQYF. As DNA, the CDR3 is TGTGCCACCAGCAGAGATACGGCGGGATTGGTAGAGACCCAGTACTTC.